What follows are 27 T cell receptor beta chains derived from one specimen sequenced in a study of blood T cell repertoires in COVID-19. Measured with immunoSEQ multiplex PCR; TCRdb has only the in-frame clones, and not every one. This sample has about 150,000 clones, with under 90% found just once. Sequenced input: peripheral blood. Receptors originate from a man aged 55 to 70 with acute or convalescent COVID-19.

The V and J genes are TRBV27 and TRBJ1-1; 7 bases align to TRBD1. The junction had 16 bases not matched to a gene; V was cut back by 10 bases and J by 8 bases. There are 14 residues in the CDR3. Germline V gene data show CDR1 as MNHEY and CDR2 as SMNVEV (reference sequence). The CDR3 DNA follows: TGTGCCACCGGACCTACAGGGGAGAATTGGGAAGCTTTCTTT. Protein product: CATGPTGENWEAFF.

This chain joins TRBV5-1 and TRBJ2-3; 7 bases match TRBD1. Germline values: CDR1 SGHRS, CDR2 YFSETQ. The CDR3 is 16 residues long. J gave up 0 bases and V 4 bases, and 8 bases lay outside the gene matches. The CDR3 loop is CASSPGGTASTDTQYF. In nucleotides, the CDR3 is TGCGCCAGCAGCCCAGGTGGGACAGCTAGCACAGATACGCAGTATTTT.

This clone showed up just once. This chain connects TRBV14 to TRBJ2-4; perhaps TRBD1 as D (7 bases). Trimming took 5 bases from V and 3 from J, leaving 11 bases between them. CDR3 length: 14 amino acids. From germline, CDR1 is SGHDN and CDR2 FVKESK. The chain's CDR3 is CASSNRGLKNIQYF. The CDR3 nucleotides read TGTGCCAGCAGCAACAGGGGACTCAAAAACATTCAGTACTTC.

This clone has a single count. The chain uses TRBV6-5 and TRBJ2-3; tentative D call: TRBD1 (6 bases). Germline loops: CDR1 MNHEY, CDR2 SVGAGI. The length of the CDR3 is 15 residues. Deletions cut 2 bases from V and 9 bases from J, with 18 bases between. The CDR3 bases are TGTGCCAGCAGTTACACCCGGGACACCCCTGGGACGCAGTATTTT. Its translation: CASSYTRDTPGTQYF.

The chain recombines TRBV7-2 with TRBJ2-1, with TRBD2 identical over 11 bases. V trimming: 7 bases; J trimming: 2 bases; junction bases outside the gene matches: 4. Germline CDR1 SGHTA, CDR2 FQGNSA. This CDR3 comprises 15 residues. CDR3 DNA sequence: TGTGCCAGCACCGAGACTAGCGGGACCTACAATGAGCAGTTCTTC. This sequence encodes CASTETSGTYNEQFF.

V gene TRBV5-1 combines with J gene TRBJ1-1, with D perhaps matching TRBD1 (6 bases). The CDR3 covers 13 residues. V lost 4 bases, J lost 6 bases, and 13 bases lay in between. CDR1 is SGHRS and CDR2 is YFSETQ in the germline V gene. The CDR3 nucleotides read TGCGCCAGCAGCCCGAACAGGGATGCTGAAGCTTTCTTT. As protein: CASSPNRDAEAFF.

V gene TRBV7-2 combines with J gene TRBJ1-1, with TRBD1 identical over 8 bases. Germline CDR1 SGHTA, CDR2 FQGNSA. V gave up 2 bases and J gave up 1 base; unmatched junction bases: 3. The CDR3 is 15 residues long. The CDR3, as DNA: TGTGCCAGCAGCTTACAGGGGGCTACGAACACTGAAGCTTTCTTT. This sequence encodes CASSLQGATNTEAFF.

This chain joins TRBV9 and TRBJ2-5; 8 bases agree with TRBD2. The CDR3 is 15 residues long. Germline loops: CDR1 SGDLS, CDR2 YYNGEE. The V gene end was trimmed by 0 bases and the J gene end by 2 bases; junction bases not matched to a gene: 3. The chain's CDR3 is CASSVAASGQETQYF. The CDR3 DNA sequence: TGTGCCAGCAGCGTAGCGGCTAGCGGGCAAGAGACCCAGTACTTC.

This clone was picked up a small number of times. This rearrangement joins TRBV5-8 to TRBJ2-7; the D gene is possibly TRBD2 (5 bases). The V gene's germline CDR1 is SGHTS and CDR2 YDEGEE. The CDR3 loop spans 13 amino acids. V lost 2 bases to trimming and J lost 2 bases, with 8 bases between them. In DNA, the CDR3 is TGTGCCAGCAGCTTCGGGGAACCCTACGAGCAGTACTTC. It yields the protein CASSFGEPYEQYF. Together with reference TRBV5-8 and TRBJ2-7, the CDR3 gives the full variable domain: EAGVTQSPTHLIKTRGQQATLRCSPISGHTSVYWYQQALGLGLQFLLWYDEGEERNRGNFPPRFSGRQFPNYSSELNVNALELEDSALYLCASSFGEPYEQYFGPGTRLTVT.

A single count supports this clone. This rearrangement joins TRBV7-9 to TRBJ1-4, with 7 bases matching TRBD1. The germline CDR1 and CDR2 sequences are SEHNR and FQNEAQ (reference sequence). The CDR3 is 15 residues long. The trim removed 4 bases at V and 8 bases at J, leaving 10 bases unmatched. As DNA, the CDR3 is TGTGCCAGCAGCTACAACAGGGGCGGGGGGGAAAAACTGTTTTTT. Translated: CASSYNRGGGEKLFF.

V and J are TRBV6-6 and TRBJ1-1; no clear D gene. V lost 6 bases and J lost 5, with 16 bases in between. Germline V CDR1 and CDR2: MNHNY, SVGAGI (reference sequence). This CDR3 comprises 14 residues. The CDR3 sequence: CASSLSGERTEAFF. CDR3 nucleotide sequence: TGTGCCAGCAGCTTATCCGGGGAAAGGACTGAAGCTTTCTTT.

The V gene is TRBV28, the J gene TRBJ1-3; D is possibly TRBD1 (6 bases). Trimming took off 4 bases at V and 2 bases at J, with 15 bases between the two ends. This CDR3 is built from 16 residues. Germline CDR1 and CDR2: MDHEN and SYDVKM. The CDR3 loop reads CASSWGGGAPGNTIYF. In nucleotides, the CDR3 is TGTGCCAGCAGTTGGGGAGGGGGGGCTCCTGGAAACACCATATATTTT.

The chain combines TRBV30 with TRBJ2-3, with D uncertain. The V gene lost 3 bases and the J gene lost 1 base, with 5 bases spanning the gap. Germline V gene data show CDR1 as GTSNPN and CDR2 as SVGIG (reference sequence). The CDR3 runs 12 residues. The CDR3 sequence is CAWRSGTDTQYF. The CDR3 region has the DNA TGTGCCTGGAGGTCTGGCACAGATACGCAGTATTTT.

The rearrangement uses TRBV7-2 and TRBJ1-1; D remains ambiguous. Trimming took off 1 base at V and 1 base at J, with 4 bases between the two ends. Germline V gene lookup returns CDR1 SGHTA and CDR2 FQGNSA. The CDR3 has 13 amino acids. This CDR3 is CASSLVQNTEAFF. For the CDR3, the DNA is TGTGCCAGCAGCTTAGTCCAGAACACTGAAGCTTTCTTT.

The chain is built from TRBV25-1 and TRBJ2-1, with D perhaps matching TRBD2 (6 bases). The CDR3 covers 15 residues. V lost 3 bases and J 8 bases, leaving 17 bases between the germline ends. Germline CDR1 is MGHDK and CDR2 is SYGVNS. The CDR3 DNA reads TGTGCCAGCAGTGACGCGCCCCCCGCTAGCGATGAGCAGTTCTTC. It encodes CASSDAPPASDEQFF.

This sequence joins TRBV6-5 and TRBJ2-7; TRBD2 might be the D (5 bases). Trimming stripped 6 bases from V and 2 bases from J, with 8 bases between. This CDR3 region has 12 residues. Germline assignment: CDR1 MNHEY and CDR2 SVGAGI. CDR3 in amino acids: CASRGSPYEQYF. CDR3 sequence (DNA): TGTGCCAGCAGAGGGAGCCCCTACGAGCAGTACTTC.

This sequence joins TRBV18 and TRBJ2-2; 12 bases are shared with TRBD2. J lost 5 bases, V lost 4 bases, and 2 bases had no gene match. Germline CDR1 and CDR2: KGHSH and LQKENI. This CDR3 region has 15 residues. The CDR3 DNA is TGTGCCAGCTCACTCGGACTAGCGGGGACCGGGGAGCTGTTTTTT. Its translation is CASSLGLAGTGELFF.

This clone was detected only once. The rearrangement uses TRBV13 and TRBJ2-5, with TRBD1 as a possible D gene (6 bases). Trimming removed 3 bases from V and 2 bases from J, with 10 bases in between. Germline V lookup: CDR1 PRHDT, CDR2 FYEKMQ (reference sequence). This CDR3 spans 14 amino acids. The CDR3 loop reads CASSFRQEQETQYF. CDR3 in DNA: TGTGCCAGCAGCTTCCGACAGGAGCAAGAGACCCAGTACTTC.

The V call is TRBV6-5, the J call TRBJ1-2, with 8 bases that match TRBD1. Per germline, CDR1 MNHEY and CDR2 SVGAGI. After removal of 7 bases from V and 4 bases from J, the junction contained 8 bases not matched to a gene. There are 14 residues in the CDR3. The DNA of the CDR3 is TGTGCCAGCAACGGACAGGGCGGAGGCTATGGCTACACCTTC. Amino acids: CASNGQGGGYGYTF.

About this clone itself: Compared with germline, one end of the junction differs, possibly owing to a read error. The CDR3 sequence is CASAPGQGPNGNQPQHF. DNA of the CDR3: TGTGCCAGCGCACCGGGACAGGGACCTAATGGCAATCAGCCCCAGCATTTT. The chain couples TRBV18 to TRBJ1-5; 9 bases align to TRBD1. The CDR3 is 17 residues long. Germline loops: CDR1 KGHSH, CDR2 LQKENI.

This clone has only a few counts. The chain links TRBV10-3 to TRBJ1-2; 9 bases are shared with TRBD1. The CDR3 extends over 14 amino acids. Germline CDR1 is ENHRY and CDR2 is SYGVKD. The V and J ends lost 6 bases and 3 bases, in that order; junction bases with no gene match: 5. The CDR3 loop is CAIRETGGYYGYTF. In DNA, the CDR3 is TGTGCCATCAGGGAGACAGGGGGGTACTATGGCTACACCTTC.

V usage is TRBV9 and J usage is TRBJ2-2; D unclear. Trimming cost V 0 bases and J 4 bases, with 7 bases left between them. The length of the CDR3 is 14 residues. From germline, CDR1 is SGDLS and CDR2 YYNGEE. CDR3 in amino acids: CASSVGTPTGELFF. CDR3 DNA sequence: TGTGCCAGCAGCGTAGGCACTCCCACCGGGGAGCTGTTTTTT. The complete variable domain, with remaining parts taken from reference TRBV9 and TRBJ2-2, reads DSGVTQTPKHLITATGQRVTLRCSPRSGDLSVYWYQQSLDQGLQFLIQYYNGEERAKGNILERFSAQQFPDLHSELNLSSLELGDSALYFCASSVGTPTGELFFGEGSRLTVL.

The table lists this clone with a few counts. CDR3 DNA sequence: TGTGCCAGCAGCCAAGATGGAGGGGCGGTTAAAGCTAACTATGGCTACACCTTC. The encoded protein is CASSQDGGAVKANYGYTF. This chain links TRBV3-1 (or the pseudogene TRBV3-2) with TRBJ1-2, with TRBD1 as a possible D gene (5 bases). The CDR3 length is 18 residues. V gave up 0 bases and J gave up 0 bases, with 17 bases separating them. Germline CDR1 LGHDT, CDR2 YNNKEL (reference sequence).

This rearrangement joins TRBV4-2 to TRBJ1-2, with TRBD1 matching 8 bases. Germline-derived CDR1 and CDR2 are LGHNA and YNFKEQ. This CDR3 spans 15 amino acids. The trim removed 4 bases at V and 7 bases at J, leaving 11 bases unmatched. CDR3 coding DNA: TGTGCCAGCAGCCGTGGACAGGGAGAAGCTAGTGGCTACACCTTC. Its protein is CASSRGQGEASGYTF.

In its sample, this clone was seen once. The chain employs TRBV6-5 and TRBJ1-6; no clear D gene. The V end lost 6 bases, the J end lost 5 bases, and 11 bases lay between the germline ends. The CDR3 consists of 14 residues. In germline, CDR1 is MNHEY, CDR2 SVGAGI. The CDR3 DNA reads TGTGCCAGCAGGATAGGACTGGATAATTCACCCCTCCACTTT. Protein: CASRIGLDNSPLHF.

The chain uses TRBV7-3 and TRBJ1-6; TRBD1 matches 7 bases. V lost 8 bases to trimming and J lost 7 bases; unmatched junction nucleotides: 5. There are 13 residues in the CDR3. The germline CDR1 and CDR2 sequences are SGHTA and FQGTGA. In DNA form, the CDR3 reads TGTGCCAGCGCCGGGACAGTGAATTCACCCCTCCACTTT. As protein: CASAGTVNSPLHF.

J is TRBJ1-2 and V is TRBV7-3; maybe TRBD1 (6 bases). The CDR3 contains 15 residues. V lost 5 bases and J lost 0, with 13 bases in between. CDR1 is SGHTA, CDR2 FQGTGA, per germline. The CDR3 coding sequence is TGTGCCAGCAGCCTCAGGGGCGACTCTAACTATGGCTACACCTTC. Translated: CASSLRGDSNYGYTF. Filled out from reference TRBV7-3 and TRBJ1-2, the complete variable domain reads GAGVSQTPSNKVTEKGKYVELRCDPISGHTALYWYRQSLGQGPEFLIYFQGTGAADDSGLPNDRFFAVRPEGSVSTLKIQRTERGDSAVYLCASSLRGDSNYGYTFGSGTRLTVV.